This record covers a single TCR beta chain. A much larger clone lies one base from this, so it may be a read error. The data stem from a study of neurological immune-mediated disorders. One entry per CDR3 protein results from TCRdb running MiXCR on the 5' RACE reads. The repertoire holds over 45,000 distinct CDR3 sequences, with roughly a quarter as singletons. Sequencing used PBMCs. The clonotype originates from a woman in her 70s in good health.

The CDR3 DNA sequence: TGTGCCAGCAGCCTACAGGGACGGTGGGATCCCAGCTCCTACAATGAGCAGTTATTC. Encoded protein: CASSLQGRWDPSSYNEQLF. The rearrangement joins TRBV3-1 to TRBJ2-1; D perhaps matches TRBD1 (6 bases). Germline loops: CDR1 LGHDT, CDR2 YNNKEL (reference sequence). CDR3 length equals 19 residues.